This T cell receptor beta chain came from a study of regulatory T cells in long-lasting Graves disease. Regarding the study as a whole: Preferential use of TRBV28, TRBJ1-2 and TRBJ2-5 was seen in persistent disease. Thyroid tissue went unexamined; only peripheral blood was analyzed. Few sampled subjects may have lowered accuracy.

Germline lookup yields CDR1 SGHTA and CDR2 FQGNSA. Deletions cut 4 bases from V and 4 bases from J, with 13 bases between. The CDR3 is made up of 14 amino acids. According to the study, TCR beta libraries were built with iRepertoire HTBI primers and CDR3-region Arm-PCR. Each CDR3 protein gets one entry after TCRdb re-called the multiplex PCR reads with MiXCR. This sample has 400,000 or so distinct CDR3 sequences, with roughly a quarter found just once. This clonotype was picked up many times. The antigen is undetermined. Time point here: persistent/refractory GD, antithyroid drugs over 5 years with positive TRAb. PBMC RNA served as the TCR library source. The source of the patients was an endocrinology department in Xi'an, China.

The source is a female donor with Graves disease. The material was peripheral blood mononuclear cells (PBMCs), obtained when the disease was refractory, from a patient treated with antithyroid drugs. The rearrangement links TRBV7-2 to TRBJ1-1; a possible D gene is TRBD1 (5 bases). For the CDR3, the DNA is TGTGCCAGCAGCTCGCAAAGAGGGACCACTGAAGCTTTCTTT. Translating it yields CASSSQRGTTEAFF.